These 23 T cell receptor beta chains were sequenced from one sample in a study of OX40 agonist ivuxolimab in advanced cancers. TCRdb keeps only in-frame clones here, not all; method: immunoSEQ multiplex PCR. The sample contains about 11,000 clones, roughly nine tenths of which appear only once. Sequencing was performed on CD4+ or CD8+ T cells sorted from blood, taken in a trial of the OX40 agonist ivuxolimab. The source is an adult with an advanced solid tumor such as melanoma, head and neck, liver or kidney cancer.

The chain combines TRBV30 with TRBJ1-3; weak D call: TRBD1 (5 bases). Between the trimmed V and J ends, which lost 5 bases and 0 bases, there was a span of 17 bases. The germline V gene encodes CDR1 GTSNPN and CDR2 SVGIG (reference sequence). CDR3 length: 16 amino acids. CDR3 bases: TGTGCCTGGGACTCTTTAGGGGCCAGCTCTGGAAACACCATATATTTT. This gives the protein CAWDSLGASSGNTIYF.

This chain links TRBV15 with TRBJ2-7; 9 bases align to TRBD2. The V and J ends lost 6 bases and 1 base, in that order; junction bases with no gene match: 7. The CDR3 is made up of 15 amino acids. Germline V CDR1 and CDR2: LNHNV, YYDKDF (reference sequence). CDR3 bases: TGTGCCACCAGTAGTCAGACTAGCGGTTCCTACGAGCAGTACTTC. Protein: CATSSQTSGSYEQYF. Filled out from reference TRBV15 and TRBJ2-7, the complete variable domain reads DAMVIQNPRYQVTQFGKPVTLSCSQTLNHNVMYWYQQKSSQAPKLLFHYYDKDFNNEADTPDNFQSRRPNTSFCFLDIRSPGLGDTAMYLCATSSQTSGSYEQYFGPGTRLTVT.

The gene calls are TRBV7-6 and TRBJ2-3; possibly TRBD2 for D (5 bases). The CDR3 totals 16 residues. Germline CDR1 SGHVS, CDR2 FNYEAQ. Trimming pared 5 bases from V and 1 base from J, leaving 16 bases between. The CDR3 is CASSPSRGGGTDTQYF. As DNA, the CDR3 is TGTGCCAGCAGCCCCAGTCGGGGTGGCGGCACAGATACGCAGTATTTT.

The chain carries TRBV30 and TRBJ2-7; 12 nucleotides line up with TRBD2. The germline V gene encodes CDR1 GTSNPN and CDR2 SVGIG (reference sequence). This CDR3 has 18 amino acids. The V and J ends lost 0 bases and 3 bases, in that order; junction bases with no gene match: 12. The chain's CDR3 is CAWSVGVVGLAGYYEQYF. The CDR3 DNA reads TGTGCCTGGAGTGTAGGGGTCGTTGGACTAGCGGGGTACTACGAGCAGTACTTC. The variable domain in full, with the rest retrieved from reference TRBV30 and TRBJ2-7, is SQTIHQWPATLVQPVGSPLSLECTVEGTSNPNLYWYRQAAGRGLQLLFYSVGIGQISSEVPQNLSASRPQDRQFILSSKKLLLSDSGFYLCAWSVGVVGLAGYYEQYFGPGTRLTVT.

In its sample, this clone was seen a few times. The chain combines TRBV5-4 with TRBJ2-2; TRBD1 is a possible D gene (6 bases). The germline V gene encodes CDR1 SGHNT and CDR2 YYREEE (reference sequence). The V gene lost 5 bases and the J gene lost 2 bases, with 13 bases spanning the gap. CDR3 length: 15 amino acids. The CDR3 is CASRGQDLNTGELFF. Here the CDR3 DNA reads TGTGCCAGCAGGGGACAAGACTTAAACACCGGGGAGCTGTTTTTT.

V and J are TRBV27 and TRBJ2-1; the D gene is possibly TRBD1 (5 bases). Germline CDR1 is MNHEY and CDR2 is SMNVEV (reference sequence). CDR3 length equals 12 residues. With 5 bases removed from V and 8 bases from J, the gap between germline ends came to 10 bases. CDR3 sequence: CASSPGWDEQFF. The CDR3 DNA reads as TGTGCCAGCAGTCCAGGGTGGGATGAGCAGTTCTTC.

The chain links TRBV27 to TRBJ2-1, with unresolved D. The germline V gene encodes CDR1 MNHEY and CDR2 SMNVEV (reference sequence). Trimming took off 0 bases at V and 1 base at J, with 10 bases between the two ends. This CDR3 is built from 16 residues. The chain's CDR3 is CASSLSSGRSYNEQFF. CDR3 nucleotide sequence: TGTGCCAGCAGTTTATCGTCAGGACGGTCCTACAATGAGCAGTTCTTC.

This chain connects TRBV29-1 to TRBJ2-7; a weak D match, TRBD2 (5 bases). This CDR3 spans 13 amino acids. The germline V and J ends were trimmed by 3 bases and 1 base, with 10 bases remaining between them. CDR1 is SQVTM and CDR2 is ANQGSEA in the germline V gene. CDR3 in amino acids: CSVEDSHSYEQYF. CDR3 DNA sequence: TGCAGCGTTGAGGACTCGCATTCCTACGAGCAGTACTTC.

The chain links TRBV28 to TRBJ2-7, with 7 bases identical to TRBD1. This CDR3 contains 16 residues. V shed 6 bases, J shed 2 bases, and the junction held 13 bases outside the gene matches. Germline CDR1 reads MDHEN; CDR2 reads SYDVKM. In DNA form, the CDR3 reads TGTGCCAGCAGGCCCTCAGACAGGGCCTTCACCTACGAGCAGTACTTC. Translated: CASRPSDRAFTYEQYF.

The rearrangement links TRBV10-1 to TRBJ2-3; 10 positions match TRBD1. Trimming took 3 bases from V and 2 from J; bases not matched to a gene: 5. There are 16 residues in the CDR3. The germline V gene has CDR1 WNHNN and CDR2 SYGVQD (reference sequence). CDR3 nucleotides: TGCGCCAGCAGTGATCTCGGACAGGGGGACACAGATACGCAGTATTTT. It translates to CASSDLGQGDTDTQYF.

This clone was detected only once. The CDR3 sequence is CAWSVLGHGYEQYF. The CDR3 DNA reads TGTGCCTGGAGTGTACTCGGACACGGGTACGAGCAGTACTTC. The genes are TRBV30 and TRBJ2-7; D perhaps matches TRBD1 (5 bases). This CDR3 has 14 residues. Trimming took 0 bases from V and 4 from J, leaving 13 bases between them. Germline values: CDR1 GTSNPN, CDR2 SVGIG (reference sequence).

This sequence joins TRBV13 and TRBJ2-1; 10 nucleotides match TRBD2. Germline V gene data show CDR1 as PRHDT and CDR2 as FYEKMQ (reference sequence). V lost 4 bases and J lost 9; bases outside the gene matches: 9. The CDR3 consists of 15 residues. DNA for the CDR3: TGTGCCAGCAGCTCCGGGACTAGCGTCTCCCTTGAGCAGTTCTTC. This sequence encodes CASSSGTSVSLEQFF.

The chain couples TRBV9 to TRBJ2-1; a possible D gene is TRBD2 (7 bases). CDR1 is SGDLS and CDR2 is YYNGEE in the germline V gene. V lost 3 bases and J lost 3, with 16 bases in between. CDR3 size: 16 residues. CDR3 nucleotides: TGTGCCAGCAGCGCAAGAGGGGGAGGGGACTACAATGAGCAGTTCTTC. Its protein is CASSARGGGDYNEQFF. The full variable domain, in which reference TRBV9 and TRBJ2-1 provide the parts outside the CDR3, is DSGVTQTPKHLITATGQRVTLRCSPRSGDLSVYWYQQSLDQGLQFLIQYYNGEERAKGNILERFSAQQFPDLHSELNLSSLELGDSALYFCASSARGGGDYNEQFFGPGTRLTVL.

The V gene is TRBV27, the J gene TRBJ2-7; 9 bases match TRBD2. Looked up from germline, CDR1 is MNHEY and CDR2 is SMNVEV (reference sequence). J gave up 2 bases and V 4 bases, and 12 bases lay outside the gene matches. The CDR3 length is 17 residues. The CDR3 reads CASSSGTSRLTAYEQYF. The DNA for the CDR3 is TGTGCCAGCAGTTCCGGGACTAGCCGCCTTACAGCCTACGAGCAGTACTTC.

This chain links TRBV27 with TRBJ2-1, with no clear D. This CDR3 contains 10 residues. Germline V gene sequence: CDR1 MNHEY, CDR2 SMNVEV (reference sequence). V shed 6 bases and J shed 9 bases, with 6 bases lying between them. The CDR3 loop reads CASSTGEQFF. CDR3 DNA: TGTGCCAGCAGCACCGGTGAGCAGTTCTTC.

The chain recombines TRBV9 with TRBJ2-3, with D perhaps given as TRBD1 or TRBD2 (5 bases each). V lost 0 bases to trimming and J lost 1 base, with 12 bases between them. CDR1 SGDLS and CDR2 YYNGEE come from the germline V gene. The CDR3 contains 16 residues. CDR3 residues: CASSVVGRGGTDTQYF. The CDR3 DNA reads as TGTGCCAGCAGCGTAGTTGGGAGAGGGGGCACAGATACGCAGTATTTT.

This clone came up once. J is TRBJ2-7 and V is TRBV9, with TRBD2 matching over 10 bases. Losses at the gene ends were 5 bases for V and 5 bases for J; bases not matched to a gene: 4. Germline V gene lookup returns CDR1 SGDLS and CDR2 YYNGEE. CDR3 length: 13 residues. The CDR3 coding sequence is TGTGCCAGCAGACTAGCGGGAAAAGACGAGCAGTACTTC. Its protein is CASRLAGKDEQYF.

The chain recombines TRBV7-6 with TRBJ1-5, with D possibly being TRBD1 (5 bases). Germline values: CDR1 SGHVS, CDR2 FNYEAQ. The CDR3 has 13 amino acids. Trimming pared 1 base from V and 7 bases from J, leaving 8 bases between. The chain's CDR3 is CASSLGRGQPQHF. The DNA of the CDR3 is TGTGCCAGCAGCTTAGGGCGGGGGCAGCCCCAGCATTTT.

The chain carries TRBV30 and TRBJ2-7; TRBD2 agrees at 10 bases. CDR3 length equals 14 residues. Germline V lookup: CDR1 GTSNPN, CDR2 SVGIG (reference sequence). V dropped 1 base and J dropped 4; count of bases not matched to a gene: 4. The CDR3 bases are TGTGCCTGGAGTGAACTAGCGGGAACGTACGAGCAGTACTTC. Residues: CAWSELAGTYEQYF.

The CDR3 region has the DNA TGTGCCAGCAGTTCGGAGACAGCACGGAGGCTTGAGCAGTTCTTC. The encoded protein is CASSSETARRLEQFF. The V call is TRBV28, the J call TRBJ2-1, with D perhaps given as TRBD1 or TRBD2 (5 bases each). The CDR3 is made up of 15 amino acids. In germline, CDR1 is MDHEN, CDR2 SYDVKM. The V gene lost 4 bases and the J gene lost 9 bases, with 19 bases spanning the gap.

Note on this clone: At one end, the junction sequence differs from germline, possibly due to a read error. The chain joins TRBV14 to TRBJ1-2, with D possibly being TRBD1 (5 bases). The CDR3 has 14 amino acids. Germline lookup yields CDR1 SGHDN and CDR2 FVKESK. CDR3 sequence (DNA): TGTGCCAGCAGCCAAGATATAGGAGGGACTTCCGTCTCCTTC. Amino acid sequence: CASSQDIGGTSVSF.

The V and J genes are TRBV15 and TRBJ2-5; 7 positions match TRBD2. Germline CDR1 and CDR2: LNHNV and YYDKDF (reference sequence). This CDR3 is built from 15 residues. With 1 base clipped from V and 5 bases from J, the junction kept 7 bases outside the gene matches. The CDR3 nucleotides read TGTGCCACCAGCAGAGGAGCGGGACGTCGGGAGACCCAGTACTTC. It encodes CATSRGAGRRETQYF.

The rearrangement links TRBV4-1 to TRBJ2-1; perhaps TRBD2 as D (6 bases). The germline gives CDR1 MGHRA, CDR2 YSYEKL. The CDR3 sequence is 14 residues long. V was clipped by 4 bases and J by 7 bases, with 14 bases between them. This CDR3 reads CASSPDGTYNEQFF. In DNA form, the CDR3 reads TGCGCCAGCAGCCCCGACGGGACTTATAATGAGCAGTTCTTC.